Listed below are T cell receptor beta chains from one sample, sequenced in a study of regulatory T cells in long-lasting Graves disease. TCRdb ran MiXCR on the multiplex PCR reads and lists one entry per CDR3 protein. The data contain approximately 400,000 distinct CDR3 sequences, 14% to 15% of them seen just once; the ten biggest clones take up 16%. The data were also submitted as part of a second study, on T cells in Graves' hyperthyroidism and ophthalmopathy.

Sequences were derived from peripheral blood mononuclear cells (PBMCs), sampled at new diagnosis, from a patient treated with antithyroid drugs. These receptors came from a woman aged 25 to 39 with Graves disease. Both conserved end residues are part of each CDR3. A D gene is named only where the DNA matches it firmly. Where a row states a size, it is once, few, many or the class of an expanded clone; other rows omit it.

V	D	J	size	CDR3	DNA
TRBV28	NA	TRBJ2-7	NA	CASSLSGFLPYEQYF	TGTGCCAGCAGTTTATCCGGGTTCCTCCCCTACGAGCAGTACTTC
TRBV18	NA	TRBJ2-7	NA	CASSPQGLGYEQYF	TGTGCCAGCTCACCACAGGGACTGGGTTACGAGCAGTACTTC
TRBV12-3/TRBV12-4	NA	TRBJ2-1	many	CASSPLRGAGNEQFF	TGTGCCAGCAGCCCACTCAGGGGAGCGGGCAATGAGCAGTTCTTC
TRBV2	NA	TRBJ1-2	few	CASSEGGTGNYGYTF	TGTGCCAGCAGTGAGGGGGGAACAGGGAACTATGGCTACACCTTC
TRBV13	NA	TRBJ1-1	NA	CASSLLEGDRIYTEAFF	TGTGCCAGCAGCTTACTTGAGGGGGACCGAATTTACACTGAAGCTTTCTTT
TRBV20-1	NA	TRBJ2-5	many	CSARDSVETQYF	TGCAGTGCACGCGACTCGGTGGAGACCCAGTACTTC
TRBV6-2/TRBV6-3	NA	TRBJ2-7	many	CASSYQQYEQYF	TGTGCCAGCAGTTACCAACAGTACGAGCAGTACTTC
TRBV29-1	NA	TRBJ1-2	few	CSVRVRSEPTNYGYTF	TGCAGCGTTCGAGTTCGGTCGGAGCCCACTAACTATGGCTACACCTTC
TRBV4-2	NA	TRBJ1-4	NA	CASSSDARGEKLFF	TGTGCCAGCAGCTCGGACGCAAGAGGTGAAAAACTGTTTTTT
TRBV28	TRBD1	TRBJ1-6	many	CASSLPGTGINSPLHF	TGTGCCAGCAGTTTACCCGGGACAGGGATTAATTCACCCCTCCACTTT
TRBV5-1	NA	TRBJ1-5	many	CASSSGDQNQPQHF	TGCGCCAGCAGCTCCGGCGACCAGAATCAGCCCCAGCATTTT
TRBV4-2	NA	TRBJ2-7	many	CASSQGGMASYEQYF	TGTGCCAGCAGCCAAGGGGGGATGGCATCCTACGAGCAGTACTTC
TRBV5-1	TRBD2	TRBJ2-1	few	CASSSGLALPYNEQFF	TGCGCCAGCAGCTCGGGACTAGCCCTTCCATACAATGAGCAGTTCTTC
TRBV20-1	NA	TRBJ2-3	few	CSAFSGRGTDTQYF	TGCAGTGCATTTAGCGGTCGGGGCACAGATACGCAGTATTTT
TRBV3-1	NA	TRBJ1-2	NA	CASSRNAGGGERGYTF	TGTGCCAGCAGCCGAAATGCGGGGGGAGGGGAACGTGGCTACACCTTC
TRBV11-1	TRBD2	TRBJ2-1	many	CANRAGGPNNEQFF	TGTGCCAACAGAGCGGGAGGGCCGAACAATGAGCAGTTCTTC
TRBV28	TRBD2	TRBJ2-7	few	CASSSPREGAYEQYF	TGTGCCAGCAGTTCCCCCCGGGAGGGGGCCTACGAGCAGTACTTC
TRBV11-1	TRBD2	TRBJ2-3	many	CASSGRFGKLAVVDTQYF	TGTGCCAGCAGCGGCCGCTTTGGGAAACTAGCGGTAGTAGATACGCAGTATTTT
TRBV11-2	NA	TRBJ1-2	many	CASSAFGTLLYGYTF	TGTGCCAGCAGCGCCTTTGGGACACTTCTCTATGGCTACACCTTC
TRBV19	NA	TRBJ1-5	NA	CASSIVQADNQPQHF	TGTGCCAGTAGTATTGTCCAGGCGGACAATCAGCCCCAGCATTTT
TRBV3-1	NA	TRBJ1-1	few	CASSPKGWGAEAFF	TGTGCCAGCAGCCCCAAGGGTTGGGGCGCTGAAGCTTTCTTT
TRBV7-3	TRBD2	TRBJ2-4	many	CASSLTCTSGILPKNIQYF	TGTGCCAGCAGCTTAACTTGTACTAGCGGGATCTTACCCAAAAACATTCAGTACTTC
TRBV12-3/TRBV12-4	NA	TRBJ2-1	few	CASRLYRPGAPKFSYNEQFF	TGTGCCAGCAGGTTGTACCGTCCGGGGGCCCCAAAATTCTCCTACAATGAGCAGTTCTTC
TRBV20-1	NA	TRBJ1-5	many	CSARVNVVYSNQPQHF	TGCAGTGCTAGAGTTAACGTGGTCTACAGTAATCAGCCCCAGCATTTT
TRBV13	TRBD1	TRBJ2-7	many	CASSLRDRGTYEQYF	TGTGCCAGCAGCCTCCGGGACAGGGGAACTTACGAGCAGTACTTC
TRBV2	NA	TRBJ1-5	many	CASSSEGLNQPQHF	TGTGCCAGCAGTTCCGAGGGCTTGAATCAGCCCCAGCATTTT
TRBV28	TRBD1	TRBJ1-2	many	CASSSFSGTGGNGYTF	TGTGCCAGCAGTTCCTTCTCCGGGACAGGGGGCAATGGCTACACCTTC
TRBV6-1	NA	TRBJ1-1	many	CASSEVSFLNTEAFF	TGTGCCAGCAGTGAAGTTAGTTTTCTGAACACTGAAGCTTTCTTT
TRBV27	TRBD1	TRBJ1-1	many	CASSPWTGMNTEAFF	TGTGCCAGCAGTCCCTGGACAGGGATGAACACTGAAGCTTTCTTT
TRBV27	TRBD2	TRBJ2-5	NA	CASSPLAEETQYF	TGTGCCAGCAGTCCCCTAGCGGAAGAGACCCAGTACTTC
TRBV11-2	TRBD2	TRBJ2-1	few	CASSNLAGGHNEQFF	TGTGCCAGCAGCAACCTAGCGGGAGGCCACAATGAGCAGTTCTTC
TRBV5-1	NA	TRBJ2-2	NA	CASSWDPTGELFF	TGCGCCAGCAGCTGGGACCCAACCGGGGAGCTGTTTTTT
TRBV9	TRBD1	TRBJ2-7	many	CASSVDGRGLEQYF	TGTGCCAGCAGCGTAGATGGCAGGGGGCTCGAGCAGTACTTC
TRBV3-1	TRBD2	TRBJ2-3	many	CASSLRLARSPDTQYF	TGTGCCAGCAGCCTCCGACTAGCCCGCTCCCCAGATACGCAGTATTTT
TRBV2	NA	TRBJ2-7	many	CASSDFGGRGYEQYF	TGTGCCAGCAGTGATTTTGGAGGTAGGGGTTACGAGCAGTACTTC
TRBV11-2	NA	TRBJ2-2	many	CASSLRGTPNTGELFF	TGTGCCAGCAGCTTACGTGGGACGCCGAACACCGGGGAGCTGTTTTTT
TRBV20-1	NA	TRBJ1-1	many	CSAEHGSPEAFF	TGCAGTGCGGAACACGGGAGCCCTGAAGCTTTCTTT
TRBV7-2	TRBD2	TRBJ2-5	few	CASSLTAGQETQYF	TGTGCCAGCAGCTTAACAGCGGGGCAAGAGACCCAGTACTTC
TRBV12-3/TRBV12-4	TRBD1	TRBJ2-7	few	CASRGQAYEQYF	TGTGCCAGCAGGGGACAGGCCTACGAGCAGTACTTC
TRBV19	NA	TRBJ1-5	NA	CASSRDVQPQHF	TGTGCCAGTAGCCGGGACGTGCAGCCCCAGCATTTT
TRBV6-9	NA	TRBJ2-7	few	CASSEYQGNKYEQYF	TGCGCCAGCAGTGAGTACCAGGGTAACAAGTACGAGCAGTACTTC
TRBV6-5	NA	TRBJ2-3	NA	CASSYMGLRDTQYF	TGTGCCAGCAGTTACATGGGACTCCGTGATACGCAGTATTTT
TRBV6-1	NA	TRBJ2-1	NA	CASSGDTSSNFF	TGTGCCAGCAGTGGAGACACTTCCTCCAATTTCTTC
TRBV7-9	NA	TRBJ2-3	many	CASSLATWASTDTQYF	TGTGCCAGCAGCTTAGCTACTTGGGCTAGCACAGATACGCAGTATTTT
TRBV9	NA	TRBJ2-7	few	CASSVGGQAYEQYF	TGTGCCAGCAGCGTAGGTGGGCAGGCCTACGAGCAGTACTTC